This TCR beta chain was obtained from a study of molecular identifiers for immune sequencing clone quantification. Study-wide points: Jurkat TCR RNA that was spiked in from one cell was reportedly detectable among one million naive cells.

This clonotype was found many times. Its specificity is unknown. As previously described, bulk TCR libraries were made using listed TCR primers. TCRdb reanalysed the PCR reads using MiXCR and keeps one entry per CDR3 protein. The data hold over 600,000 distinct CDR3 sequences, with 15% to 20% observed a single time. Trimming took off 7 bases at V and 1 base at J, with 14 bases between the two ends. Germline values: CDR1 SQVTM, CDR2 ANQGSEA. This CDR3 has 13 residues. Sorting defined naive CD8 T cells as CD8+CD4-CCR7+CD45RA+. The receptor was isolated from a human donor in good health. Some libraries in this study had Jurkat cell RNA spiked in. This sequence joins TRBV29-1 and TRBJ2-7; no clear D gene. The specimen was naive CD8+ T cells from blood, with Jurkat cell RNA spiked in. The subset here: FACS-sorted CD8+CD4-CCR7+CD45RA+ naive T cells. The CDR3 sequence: CSASPVGSYEQYF. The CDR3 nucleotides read TGCAGCGCCTCACCCGTAGGGTCCTACGAGCAGTACTTC.